This passage covers 13 T cell receptor beta chains from one sample sequenced in a study of blood T cells in healthy people across ages. A second PCR of 7 to 11 cycles used a sample-barcoded 5' primer and a J-beta primer mix. MiXCR, applied by TCRdb to the 5' RACE reads, yields one record per CDR3 protein. The data hold approximately 690,000 distinct CDR3 sequences, with roughly 58% observed a single time. The specimen sequenced was blood. Every receptor here comes from a man in his sixties in good health.

This rearrangement joins TRBV24-1 to TRBJ2-5; 7 bases line up with TRBD1. The CDR3 length is 14 residues. After removal of 6 bases from V and 5 bases from J, the junction contained 8 bases not matched to a gene. Germline-derived CDR1 and CDR2 are KGHDR and SFDVKD. CDR3 in DNA: TGTGCCACCAGTCCGACAGGGTCTGCGGAGACCCAGTACTTC. The encoded protein is CATSPTGSAETQYF.

In DNA form, the CDR3 reads TGCGCCAGCAGCCATGGCGGACTAGCGGGGGGCCCGTACCAAGAGACCCAGTACTTC. It encodes CASSHGGLAGGPYQETQYF. The chain joins TRBV5-1 to TRBJ2-5; 14 bases map to TRBD2. The J segment lost 0 bases and the V segment lost 4 bases, leaving 11 bases of the junction unmatched. The CDR3 totals 19 residues. Per the germline V gene, CDR1 is SGHRS and CDR2 is YFSETQ.

This chain links TRBV20-1 with TRBJ2-3; 7 bases map to TRBD2. The ends lost 3 bases at V and 0 bases at J; junction bases unmatched: 9. This CDR3 has 16 amino acids. CDR1 is DFQATT, CDR2 SNEGSKA, per germline (reference sequence). In nucleotides, the CDR3 is TGCAGTGCTAGCCTACTAGCGAGGCGTAGCACAGATACGCAGTATTTT. Translating it yields CSASLLARRSTDTQYF.

With respect to this clonotype: An end of the junction does not agree with germline; a read error may underlie this. The chain combines TRBV28 with TRBJ2-5, with D hard to call. The CDR3 is 13 residues long. Germline V CDR1 and CDR2: MDHEN, SYDVKM. In DNA form, the CDR3 reads TGTGCCAGCACCGAAACCAACCAGGAGACCCAGTACTTC. It yields the protein CASTETNQETQYF.

The chain couples TRBV7-2 to TRBJ2-7; tentatively, D is TRBD2 (6 bases). The CDR3 totals 17 residues. V shed 5 bases and J shed 2 bases, with 22 bases lying between them. Germline V CDR1 and CDR2: SGHTA, FQGNSA. CDR3: CASSPPQGRGPPYEQYF. CDR3 nucleotide sequence: TGTGCCAGCAGCCCACCTCAAGGGCGGGGTCCACCCTACGAGCAGTACTTC.

This clonotype was detected a few times. The chain couples TRBV29-1 to TRBJ2-5; TRBD2 aligns across 10 bases. The V gene's germline CDR1 is SQVTM and CDR2 ANQGSEA. The J segment lost 1 base and the V segment lost 4 bases, leaving 6 bases of the junction unmatched. The CDR3 is made up of 15 amino acids. CDR3 sequence: CSVVGSGGLQETQYF. The CDR3 region has the DNA TGCAGCGTTGTAGGTAGCGGGGGGCTCCAAGAGACCCAGTACTTC. The full variable domain, completed using reference TRBV29-1 and TRBJ2-5, is SAVISQKPSRDICQRGTSLTIQCQVDSQVTMMFWYRQQPGQSLTLIATANQGSEATYESGFVIDKFPISRPNLTFSTLTVSNMSPEDSSIYLCSVVGSGGLQETQYFGPGTRLLVL.

This clonotype was recorded a few times. The chain couples TRBV6-5 to TRBJ2-7; the match to TRBD1 covers 8 bases. The CDR3 contains 15 residues. The trim removed 6 bases at V and 3 bases at J, leaving 10 bases unmatched. Germline CDR1 MNHEY, CDR2 SVGAGI. CDR3 nucleotide sequence: TGTGCCAGCAGACGCGGACAGGGTGGTTACTACGAGCAGTACTTC. Translating it yields CASRRGQGGYYEQYF.

The chain is built from TRBV6-6 and TRBJ2-3; 8 bases are a match to TRBD2. The germline V gene encodes CDR1 MNHNY and CDR2 SVGAGI (reference sequence). V trimming: 5 bases; J trimming: 7 bases; junction bases outside the gene matches: 8. This CDR3 is 14 amino acids long. The chain's CDR3 is CASSPPGGPNTQYF. The CDR3 DNA sequence: TGTGCCAGCAGTCCTCCGGGGGGGCCGAATACGCAGTATTTT.

This clonotype was seen ten or more times. This sequence joins TRBV7-7 and TRBJ2-5; D possibly corresponds to TRBD2 (5 bases). Germline CDR1 SSHAT, CDR2 FNYEAQ (reference sequence). This CDR3 is 16 amino acids long. Trimming stripped 0 bases from V and 0 bases from J, with 11 bases between. CDR3: CASSLAGAVHQETQYF. The CDR3 bases are TGTGCCAGCAGCTTAGCGGGAGCGGTTCACCAAGAGACCCAGTACTTC.

The rearrangement uses TRBV28 and TRBJ2-3; 14 nucleotides agree with TRBD2. Germline assignment: CDR1 MDHEN and CDR2 SYDVKM. CDR3 length: 17 amino acids. The trim removed 6 bases at V and 2 bases at J, leaving 7 bases unmatched. CDR3 bases: TGTGCCAGCAGGTCCGGACTAGCGGGGGGATACACAGATACGCAGTATTTT. Its translation is CASRSGLAGGYTDTQYF.

This clonotype turned up a few times. The chain carries TRBV14 and TRBJ2-7, with D perhaps assigned TRBD1 or TRBD2 (6 bases each). V shed 5 bases and J shed 5 bases, with 13 bases lying between them. This CDR3 region has 13 residues. In germline, CDR1 is SGHDN, CDR2 FVKESK. The chain's CDR3 is CASSTAGGHEQYF. The CDR3 bases are TGTGCCAGCAGCACAGCCGGGGGCCACGAGCAGTACTTC.

This rearrangement joins TRBV7-9 to TRBJ2-1; 9 nucleotides match TRBD2. This CDR3 spans 16 amino acids. J was trimmed by 9 bases and V by 4 bases; bases with no gene match: 13. Germline CDR1 reads SEHNR; CDR2 reads FQNEAQ (reference sequence). For the CDR3, the DNA is TGTGCCAGCAGCTCCCCCCGGAATAGCGGGGGCGGTGAGCAGTTCTTC. Its protein is CASSSPRNSGGGEQFF.

This chain links TRBV27 with TRBJ1-5, with 7 bases matching TRBD1. The CDR3 is 13 amino acids. Germline CDR1 and CDR2: MNHEY and SMNVEV (reference sequence). V lost 5 bases and J lost 4; bases outside the gene matches: 2. The CDR3 nucleotides are TGTGCCAGCAGTGACAGGGCGAATCAGCCCCAGCATTTT. Translated: CASSDRANQPQHF.